This TCR beta chain derives from a study of cytomegalovirus exposure and HLA in healthy donors. Study-level findings and limits: Some V segments, including TRBV6-2 and TRBV6-3, were excluded as indistinguishable.

Primers for the PCR totalled 60 Vbeta and 13 Jbeta. Data came from immunoSEQ multiplex PCR; TCRdb stores just in-frame clones and leaves some out. The sample lists about 130,000 clones, roughly 85% occurring once. About this clone: Antigen specificity is unknown.

Trimming at V came to 0 bases and at J to 4 bases, leaving 11 bases not matched to a gene. Germline-derived CDR1 and CDR2 are SGHRS and YFSETQ. The CDR3 loop spans 17 amino acids. The sample taken for sequencing was PBMCs. V is TRBV5-1 and J is TRBJ2-3, with 7 bases aligning to TRBD2. This TCR was recovered from a woman aged 40 to 50 in good health and CMV-seropositive. CDR3 residues: CASSLVAGVLRADTQYF. For the CDR3, the DNA is TGCGCCAGCAGCTTGGTGGCGGGAGTTCTTAGGGCAGATACGCAGTATTTT.